This passage covers 8 T cell receptor beta chains from one sample sequenced in a study of blood T cells in healthy people across ages. A second PCR of roughly 7 to 11 cycles used a sample-barcoded 5' primer and a J-beta primer mix. Each CDR3 protein is one row after TCRdb ran MiXCR on the 5' RACE reads. The table has about 680,000 distinct CDR3 sequences, roughly 50% seen once; the top ten hold about a third. Input material: blood. The source is a woman aged 60-75 years in good health.

Here the CDR3 reads CASSTPKGGQETQYF. CDR3 in DNA: TGTGCCAGCAGCACTCCGAAGGGAGGGCAAGAGACCCAGTACTTC. This rearrangement joins TRBV5-4 to TRBJ2-5; TRBD2 aligns across 7 bases. The CDR3 sequence is 15 residues long. Unmatched junction bases numbered 8, after V lost 4 bases and J lost 2 bases. Per germline, CDR1 SGHNT and CDR2 YYREEE (reference sequence).

The chain links TRBV4-2 to TRBJ2-3, with D uncertain. Germline V gives CDR1 LGHNA, CDR2 YNFKEQ. CDR3 length: 15 amino acids. V shed 4 bases and J shed 4 bases, with 15 bases lying between them. CDR3 coding DNA: TGTGCCAGCAGCCGGGCCGGGTTAATAGCAGATACGCAGTATTTT. Its protein is CASSRAGLIADTQYF.

This rearrangement joins TRBV7-2 to TRBJ2-5, with a tentative D call TRBD1 (6 bases). Trimming took 5 bases from V and 4 from J, leaving 17 bases between them. Germline CDR1 is SGHTA and CDR2 is FQGNSA. This CDR3 contains 15 residues. The chain's CDR3 is CASSAPGQFRETQYF. The DNA for the CDR3 is TGTGCCAGCAGCGCCCCCGGACAGTTTAGAGAGACCCAGTACTTC.

This clonotype has only one observation. The rearrangement uses TRBV4-3 and TRBJ2-1, with 14 bases aligning to TRBD2. From germline, CDR1 is LGHNA and CDR2 YSLEER. The CDR3 spans 18 residues. V was clipped by 1 base and J by 6 bases; unmatched bases: 8. CDR3 residues: CASSQGLAGGPTLNEQFF. CDR3 nucleotides: TGCGCCAGCAGCCAAGGACTAGCGGGAGGGCCCACTCTCAATGAGCAGTTCTTC.

This clonotype showed up just a few times. The chain links TRBV6-2 or TRBV6-3 to TRBJ1-1; D perhaps matches TRBD1 (5 bases). The germline V gene has CDR1 MNHEY and CDR2 SVGEGT. Trimming shortened V by 5 bases and J by 10 bases, and 17 bases separated the two germline ends. CDR3 length: 13 residues. The CDR3 coding sequence is TGTGCCAGCAGTAAGCGGGACTCCTCGAGAGCTTTCTTT. Amino acids: CASSKRDSSRAFF.

This clonotype showed up many times. This chain uses TRBV18 with TRBJ2-5; D gene unclear. The CDR3 is made up of 13 amino acids. V lost 0 bases, J lost 0 bases, and 2 bases lay in between. Looked up from germline, CDR1 is KGHSH and CDR2 is LQKENI. The CDR3 nucleotides read TGTGCCAGCTCACCACCGAACCAAGAGACCCAGTACTTC. Protein: CASSPPNQETQYF.

V gene TRBV7-2 combines with J gene TRBJ2-5, with D tentatively TRBD1 (6 bases). Trimming stripped 4 bases from V and 7 bases from J, with 19 bases between. The germline CDR1 and CDR2 sequences are SGHTA and FQGNSA. The CDR3 runs to 15 residues. The DNA of the CDR3 is TGTGCCAGCAGCTCGACCCCGGACAGAGTGGGGACCCAGTACTTC. The encoded protein is CASSSTPDRVGTQYF. Supplemented by reference TRBV7-2 and TRBJ2-5, the full variable domain reads GAGVSQSPSNKVTEKGKDVELRCDPISGHTALYWYRQSLGQGLEFLIYFQGNSAPDKSGLPSDRFSAERTGGSVSTLTIQRTQQEDSAVYLCASSSTPDRVGTQYFGPGTRLLVL.

V is TRBV15 and J is TRBJ1-2; possible D gene TRBD1, 5 bases. The CDR3 has 14 amino acids. Germline CDR1 and CDR2: LNHNV and YYDKDF (reference sequence). V was clipped by 4 bases and J by 3 bases, with 12 bases between them. The CDR3 here is CATSTETAYYGYTF. CDR3 sequence (DNA): TGTGCCACCAGCACCGAGACAGCGTACTATGGCTACACCTTC. Filled out from reference TRBV15 and TRBJ1-2, the complete variable domain reads DAMVIQNPRYQVTQFGKPVTLSCSQTLNHNVMYWYQQKSSQAPKLLFHYYDKDFNNEADTPDNFQSRRPNTSFCFLDIRSPGLGDTAMYLCATSTETAYYGYTFGSGTRLTVV.